Below, 2 T cell receptor beta chains from the same sample are listed, as sequenced in a study of T cell repertoires in cytomegalovirus infection. MiXCR was run by TCRdb on the reads, yielding one entry per CDR3 protein. The table shows under 350,000 distinct CDR3 sequences, with 8% to 10% occurring only once. Specimen: PBMCs. The receptors shown here come from a human donor in good health (CMV status not recorded). Some clones in this sample may be carry-over from other donors' samples.

This clonotype was seen at least ten times. The genes are TRBV20-1 and TRBJ1-2; 7 bases are shared with TRBD1. This CDR3 contains 15 residues. Germline V gene data show CDR1 as DFQATT and CDR2 as SNEGSKA (reference sequence). J was trimmed by 0 bases and V by 0 bases; bases with no gene match: 4. Here the CDR3 DNA reads TGCAGTGCTAGAGACAGACAGGGAGCTAACTATGGCTACACCTTC. Protein product: CSARDRQGANYGYTF.

This clonotype was counted a few times. This chain connects TRBV20-1 to TRBJ1-1; possible D gene TRBD1, 5 bases. V was pared by 1 base and J by 4 bases, with 13 bases between. The germline gives CDR1 DFQATT, CDR2 SNEGSKA (reference sequence). The CDR3 sequence is 14 residues long. CDR3 DNA sequence: TGCAGTGCTAGAGGGGCGGGGGGGACCACTGAAGCTTTCTTT. Protein sequence: CSARGAGGTTEAFF.